Each of the 3 T cell receptor beta chains below was sequenced from the same sample in a study of T-cell reconstitution after alpha-beta-depleted transplantation in children. Using unique molecular identifiers, the investigators prepared the TCRbeta library. One entry per CDR3 protein, called by TCRdb with MiXCR from the PCR reads. This sample has over 550,000 distinct CDR3 sequences; roughly a tenth occur once, and the top ten carry less than 4.5%. The sample was PBMCs from the stem cell graft donor, taken from the stem cell graft. Receptors originate from a human donor who donated a stem cell graft to a child with acute myeloid leukemia.

The table lists this clonotype with a few counts. The V call is TRBV30, the J call TRBJ1-2, with D uncertain. Trimming shortened V by 4 bases and J by 3 bases, and 12 bases separated the two germline ends. The length of the CDR3 is 13 residues. From germline, CDR1 is GTSNPN and CDR2 SVGIG (reference sequence). The CDR3 coding sequence is TGTGCCTGGATAGGCAGGCTTGACTATGGCTACACCTTC. Amino acid sequence: CAWIGRLDYGYTF.

This clonotype turned up a few times. The chain is built from TRBV7-2 and TRBJ2-3; D not certain. The germline CDR1 and CDR2 sequences are SGHTA and FQGNSA. The CDR3 has 14 amino acids. Trimming took off 0 bases at V and 4 bases at J, with 8 bases between the two ends. Written as DNA, the CDR3 is TGTGCCAGCAGCTTAGCGTATTCAGCAGATACGCAGTATTTT. Residues: CASSLAYSADTQYF.

There are many counts of this clonotype. J is TRBJ2-1 and V is TRBV12-3 or TRBV12-4; D is possibly TRBD1 (5 bases). The V end was cut by 7 bases, the J end by 2 bases, with 9 bases between. The CDR3 is 13 amino acids. CDR3 residues: CASKGNPYNEQFF. The CDR3 nucleotides read TGTGCCAGCAAGGGGAACCCCTACAATGAGCAGTTCTTC.